This T cell receptor beta chain is from a study of cytomegalovirus exposure and HLA in healthy donors. Study-level findings and limits: The authors assumed roughly uniform sequencing depth across donors for presence/absence analyses. The classifier, whose performance was assessed in both the original and validation cohorts, reportedly diagnosed cytomegalovirus status with high specificity and sensitivity.

The PCR contained 60 Vbeta and 13 Jbeta primers. Original methodology: The count from a later analysis was some 76 million unique TCR beta chains, about 10 million of them shared. This table comes from immunoSEQ multiplex PCR, and its TCRdb copy is limited to in-frame clones, with some not included. V and J calls and clone size are as listed in that table; D and trimming were resolved from the DNA. The top ten clones hold 4.5% of a sample with 130,000 to 150,000 clones, 75% to 90% of them seen once. The V end was cut by 1 base, the J end by 0 bases, with 13 bases between. CDR3 length: 17 amino acids. Germline V gene data show CDR1 as SEHNR and CDR2 as FQNEAQ (reference sequence). This clone has just one count. Its antigen is as yet unknown.

This receptor was obtained from a man between 35 and 55 years old in good health and CMV-seronegative. The V gene is TRBV7-9, the J gene TRBJ1-3; a weak D match, TRBD1 (6 bases). Sequencing was performed on PBMCs. CDR3 sequence: CASSLGLGQASGNTIYF. In nucleotides, the CDR3 is TGTGCCAGCAGCTTAGGCCTGGGACAAGCCTCTGGAAACACCATATATTTT.